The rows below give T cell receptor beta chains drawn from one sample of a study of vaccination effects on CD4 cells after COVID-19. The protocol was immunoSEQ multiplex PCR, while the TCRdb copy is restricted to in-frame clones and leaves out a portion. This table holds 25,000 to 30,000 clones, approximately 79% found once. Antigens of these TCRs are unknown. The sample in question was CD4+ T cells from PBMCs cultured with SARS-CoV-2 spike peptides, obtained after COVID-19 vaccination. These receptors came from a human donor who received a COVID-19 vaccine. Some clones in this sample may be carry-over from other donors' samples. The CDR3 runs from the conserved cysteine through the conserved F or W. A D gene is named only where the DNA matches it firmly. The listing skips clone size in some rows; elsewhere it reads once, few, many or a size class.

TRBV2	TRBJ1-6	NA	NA	TGTGCCAGCAGGCCCGAGAATAACGTTTCACCCCTCCACTTT	CASRPENNVSPLHF
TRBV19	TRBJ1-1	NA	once	TGTGCCAGTAGTACCCCGGGACGGAAGAACACTGAAGCTTTCTTT	CASSTPGRKNTEAFF
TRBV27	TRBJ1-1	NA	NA	TGTGCCAGCACCCGGACGGGAATGAACACTGAAGCTTTCTTT	CASTRTGMNTEAFF
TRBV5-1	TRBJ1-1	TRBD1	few	TGCGCCAGCAGCTGGGGACAGGGGAACACTGAAGCTTTCTTT	CASSWGQGNTEAFF
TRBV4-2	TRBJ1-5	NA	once	TGTGCCAGCAGCCAAGAGACAGGTAGCAATCAGCCCCAGCATTTT	CASSQETGSNQPQHF
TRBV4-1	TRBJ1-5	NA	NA	TGCGCCAGCAGCCAAGACGGCGGTCAGGGGTATCAGCCCCAGCATTTT	CASSQDGGQGYQPQHF
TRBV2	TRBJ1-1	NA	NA	TGTGCCAGCAGGAAACAGGTCGTCACTGAAGCTTTCTTT	CASRKQVVTEAFF
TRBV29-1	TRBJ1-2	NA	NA	TGCAGCGTTCACAAGGACTTTTATGGCTACACCTTC	CSVHKDFYGYTF
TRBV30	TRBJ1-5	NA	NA	TGTGCCTGGAGTACTACGAGCAATCAGCCCCAGCATTTT	CAWSTTSNQPQHF
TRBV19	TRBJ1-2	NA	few	TGTGCCAGTAGTCCGAGTCCAGCTAACTATGGCTACACCTTC	CASSPSPANYGYTF
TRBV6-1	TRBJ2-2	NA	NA	TGTGCCAGCAGTGAAGGGAGGGTGACCGGGGAGCTGTTTTTT	CASSEGRVTGELFF
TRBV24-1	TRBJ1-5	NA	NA	TGTGCCACCAGTGACCCGTATAGCAATCAGCCCCAGCATTTT	CATSDPYSNQPQHF
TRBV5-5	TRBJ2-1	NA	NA	TGTGCCAGCACCCTAGCACCCCAGACAGTACGAGATGAGCAGTTCTTC	CASTLAPQTVRDEQFF
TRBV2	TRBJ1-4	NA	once	TGTGCCAGCAGTGTCAGTCGCAGACTGTTTTTT	CASSVSRRLFF
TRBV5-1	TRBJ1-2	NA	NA	TGCGCCAGCAGCTTGGACAGTTACTATGGCTACACCTTC	CASSLDSYYGYTF
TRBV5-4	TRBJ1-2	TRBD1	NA	TGTGCCAGCAGCCGGGACAGGGGGCTTTATGGCTACACCTTC	CASSRDRGLYGYTF
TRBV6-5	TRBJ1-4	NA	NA	TGTGCCAGCAGGCAACAGGGAACGACTAATGAAAAACTGTTTTTT	CASRQQGTTNEKLFF
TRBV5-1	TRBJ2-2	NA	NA	TGCGCCAGCAGCGACACGACCGGGACCCAGGCGACCGGGGAGCTGTTTTTT	CASSDTTGTQATGELFF
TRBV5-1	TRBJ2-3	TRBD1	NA	TGCGCCAGCAGCACAGACAGGGGCACAGATACGCAGTATTTT	CASSTDRGTDTQYF
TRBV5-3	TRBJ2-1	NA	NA	TGTGCCAGAAGCTTGCCCAGGGGGGATGAGCAGTTCTTC	CARSLPRGDEQFF
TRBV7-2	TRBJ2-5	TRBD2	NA	TGTGCCAGCAGCTCCGGACTAGCGGGGGGAAGGGGGATAAGGGAGTACTTC	CASSSGLAGGRGIREYF
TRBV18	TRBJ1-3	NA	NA	TGTGCCAGCTCACCGGCAGGCCTCTCTGGAAACACCATATATTTT	CASSPAGLSGNTIYF
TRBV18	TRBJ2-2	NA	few	TGTGCCAGCTCACCCCTCGCAGCCTCGAACACCGGGGAGCTGTTTTTT	CASSPLAASNTGELFF
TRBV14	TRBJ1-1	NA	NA	TGTGCCAGCAGCCAACAACAGGAGACTGAAGCTTTCTTT	CASSQQQETEAFF
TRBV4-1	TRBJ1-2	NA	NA	TGCGCCAGCAGCCAAACACCGGGACTCACGTATGGCTACACCTTC	CASSQTPGLTYGYTF
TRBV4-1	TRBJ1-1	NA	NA	TGCGCCAGCAGCCAAGGCCCGGGACTGAACACTGAAGCTTTCTTT	CASSQGPGLNTEAFF
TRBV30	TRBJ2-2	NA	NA	TGTGCCTGGAGTACTTCCCCTATCACCGGGGAGCTGTTTTTT	CAWSTSPITGELFF
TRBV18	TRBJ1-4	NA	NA	TGTGCCAGCTCATATGACATTGCAACTAATGAAAAACTGTTTTTT	CASSYDIATNEKLFF
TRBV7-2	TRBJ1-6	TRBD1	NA	TGTGCCAGCAGGCAAAATTCCGGGACAGGCTCACCCCTCCACTTT	CASRQNSGTGSPLHF
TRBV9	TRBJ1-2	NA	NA	TGTGCCAGCAGCGTAGAAAGGACACTTCGCTATGGCTACACCTTC	CASSVERTLRYGYTF
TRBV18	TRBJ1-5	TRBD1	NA	TGTGCCAGCTCACCATTTACAGGGGGCGGCCAGCCCCAGCATTTT	CASSPFTGGGQPQHF
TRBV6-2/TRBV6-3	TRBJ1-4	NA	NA	TGTGCCAGCAGTTCCCCAGGAGTTAGTGGAAAACTGTTTTTT	CASSSPGVSGKLFF
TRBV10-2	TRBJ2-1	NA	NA	TGCGCCAGCAGGCCAAGCTCCTACAATGAGCAGTTCTTC	CASRPSSYNEQFF
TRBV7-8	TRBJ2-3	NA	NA	TGTGCCAGCAGCTTACCGCAGCGGAAGGCGGGCACAGATACGCAGTATTTT	CASSLPQRKAGTDTQYF
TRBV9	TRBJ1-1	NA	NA	TGTGCCAGCAGCGTAGTACCAGGGGTCGGTCGGACTGAAGCTTTCTTT	CASSVVPGVGRTEAFF
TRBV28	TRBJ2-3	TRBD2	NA	TGTGCCAGCGGCTTACGGGGGGGAACAGATACGCAGTATTTT	CASGLRGGTDTQYF
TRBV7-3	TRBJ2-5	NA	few	TGTGCCAGCAGCAAACAGGGAGGAGAGACCCAGTACTTC	CASSKQGGETQYF
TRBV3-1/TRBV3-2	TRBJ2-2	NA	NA	TGTGCCAGCAGCCCGTCCAGTGGCACCGGGGAGCTGTTTTTT	CASSPSSGTGELFF
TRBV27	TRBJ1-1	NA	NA	TGTGCCAGCAAAGACATCTCGGGGAACACTGAAGCTTTCTTT	CASKDISGNTEAFF
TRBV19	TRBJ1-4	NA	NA	TGTGCCAGTAATCGGGGGGGGGAAAAACTGTTTTTT	CASNRGGEKLFF
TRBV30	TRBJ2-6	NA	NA	TGTGCCTGGGGAGTGGGACGGATCTCTGGGGCCAACGTCCTGACTTTC	CAWGVGRISGANVLTF
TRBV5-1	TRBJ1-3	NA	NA	TGCGCCAGCAGCTTGGTACCGGAGACTGGAAACACCATATATTTT	CASSLVPETGNTIYF
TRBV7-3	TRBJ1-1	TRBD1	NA	TGTGCCAGCAGCGGACAGGGTTTCGACACTGAAGCTTTCTTT	CASSGQGFDTEAFF
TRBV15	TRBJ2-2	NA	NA	TGTGCCACCAGCAGAGATGGACAAAACACCGGGGAGCTGTTTTTT	CATSRDGQNTGELFF
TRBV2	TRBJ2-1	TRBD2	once	TGTGCCAGCATTCGTGGACTAGTCGAAAATGAGCAGTTCTTC	CASIRGLVENEQFF
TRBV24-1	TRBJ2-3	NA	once	TGTGCCACCAGTACGGCGGGGGCGGCAGATACGCAGTATTTT	CATSTAGAADTQYF
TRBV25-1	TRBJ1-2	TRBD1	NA	TGTGCCAGCAGTGATGTCGGGACAGCAAGATACACCTTC	CASSDVGTARYTF
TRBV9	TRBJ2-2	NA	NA	TGTGCCAGCAGCGTAGCCCCCCAGCCCGACGGGGAGCTGTTTTTT	CASSVAPQPDGELFF
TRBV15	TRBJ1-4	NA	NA	TGTGCCACCAGCGGACCGAGAGAAAAACTGTTTTTT	CATSGPREKLFF
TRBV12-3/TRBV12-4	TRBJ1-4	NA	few	TGTGCCAGCAGTCCAGGACCCCGGCTGTTTTTT	CASSPGPRLFF
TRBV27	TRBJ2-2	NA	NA	TGTGCCAGCTCCTTTTTCGCCGGGACAAAAAACACCGGGGAGCTGTTTTTT	CASSFFAGTKNTGELFF
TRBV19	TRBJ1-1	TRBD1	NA	TGTGCCAGTAGTAAGGGGACAGAAACGAACACTGAAGCTTTCTTT	CASSKGTETNTEAFF
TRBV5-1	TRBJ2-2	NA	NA	TGCGCCAGCAGCTTTACAACCACCTCAGGCACCGGGGAGCTGTTTTTT	CASSFTTTSGTGELFF
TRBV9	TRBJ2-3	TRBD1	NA	TGTGCCAGCAGCGTAGAGGGGGCAGGGAGATTCGATACGCAGTATTTT	CASSVEGAGRFDTQYF
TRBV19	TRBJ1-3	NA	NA	TGTGCCAGTATCCGTGGGGGCACTGGAAACACCATATATTTT	CASIRGGTGNTIYF
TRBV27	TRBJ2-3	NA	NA	TGTGCGAGCAAACCGATATGGGGCCAGGTTAAGGCAGATACGCAGTATTTT	CASKPIWGQVKADTQYF